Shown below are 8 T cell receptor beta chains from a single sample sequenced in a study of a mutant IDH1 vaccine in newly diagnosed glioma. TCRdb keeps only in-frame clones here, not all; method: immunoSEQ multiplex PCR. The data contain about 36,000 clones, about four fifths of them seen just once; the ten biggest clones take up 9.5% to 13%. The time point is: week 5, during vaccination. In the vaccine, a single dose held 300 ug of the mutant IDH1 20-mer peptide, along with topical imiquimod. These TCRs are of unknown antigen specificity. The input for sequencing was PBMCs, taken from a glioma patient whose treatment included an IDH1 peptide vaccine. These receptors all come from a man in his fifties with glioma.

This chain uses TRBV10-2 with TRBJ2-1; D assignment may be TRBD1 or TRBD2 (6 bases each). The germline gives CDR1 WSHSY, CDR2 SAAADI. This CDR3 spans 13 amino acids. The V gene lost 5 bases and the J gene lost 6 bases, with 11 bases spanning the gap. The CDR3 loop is CASSWGAANEQFF. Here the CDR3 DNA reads TGCGCCAGCAGTTGGGGGGCCGCCAATGAGCAGTTCTTC.

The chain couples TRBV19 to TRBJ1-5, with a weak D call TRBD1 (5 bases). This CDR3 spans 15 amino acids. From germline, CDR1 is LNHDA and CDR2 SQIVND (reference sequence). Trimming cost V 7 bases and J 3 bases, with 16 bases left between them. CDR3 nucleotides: TGTGCCAGTAACGAAATGTGGGGGAACAATCAGCCCCAGCATTTT. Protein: CASNEMWGNNQPQHF.

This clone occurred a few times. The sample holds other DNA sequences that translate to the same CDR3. CDR3 bases: TGCAGCGTTGGGACTAGCGGGAACACCGGGGAGCTGTTTTTT. Its translation: CSVGTSGNTGELFF. The V call is TRBV29-1, the J call TRBJ2-2, with 10 nucleotides matching TRBD2. Trimming cost V 4 bases and J 1 base; bases outside gene matches: 0. The germline V gene encodes CDR1 SQVTM and CDR2 ANQGSEA. The CDR3 totals 14 residues.

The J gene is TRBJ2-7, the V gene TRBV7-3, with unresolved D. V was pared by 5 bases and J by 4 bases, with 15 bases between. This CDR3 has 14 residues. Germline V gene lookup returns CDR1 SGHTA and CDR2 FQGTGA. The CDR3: CASSPRADGYEQYF. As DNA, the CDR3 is TGTGCCAGCAGCCCCCGGGCCGACGGTTACGAGCAGTACTTC.

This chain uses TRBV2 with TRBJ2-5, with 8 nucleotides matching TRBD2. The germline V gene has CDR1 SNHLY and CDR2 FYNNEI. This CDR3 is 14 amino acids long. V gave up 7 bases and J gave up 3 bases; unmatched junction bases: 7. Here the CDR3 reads CASNREGAEETQYF. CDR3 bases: TGTGCCAGCAACCGGGAGGGCGCCGAAGAGACCCAGTACTTC.

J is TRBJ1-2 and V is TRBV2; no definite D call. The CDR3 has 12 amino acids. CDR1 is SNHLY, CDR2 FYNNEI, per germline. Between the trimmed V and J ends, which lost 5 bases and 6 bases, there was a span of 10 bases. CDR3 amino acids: CASSYLTDGYTF. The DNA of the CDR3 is TGTGCCAGCAGTTATTTGACCGATGGCTACACCTTC.

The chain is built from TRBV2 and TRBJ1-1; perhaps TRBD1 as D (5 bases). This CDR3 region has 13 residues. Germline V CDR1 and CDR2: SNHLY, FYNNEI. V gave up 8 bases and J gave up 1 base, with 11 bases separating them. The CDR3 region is CASDSGSNTEAFF. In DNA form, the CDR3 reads TGTGCCAGCGACAGCGGCTCGAACACTGAAGCTTTCTTT. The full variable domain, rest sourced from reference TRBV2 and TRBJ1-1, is EPEVTQTPSHQVTQMGQEVILRCVPISNHLYFYWYRQILGQKVEFLVSFYNNEISEKSEIFDDQFSVERPDGSNFTLKIRSTKLEDSAMYFCASDSGSNTEAFFGQGTRLTVV.

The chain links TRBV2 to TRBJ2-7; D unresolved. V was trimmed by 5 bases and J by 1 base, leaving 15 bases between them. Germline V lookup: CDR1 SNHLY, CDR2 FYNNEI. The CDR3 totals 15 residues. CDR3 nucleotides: TGTGCCAGCAGTAAAAGAGTAGACCCGTCCTACGAGCAGTACTTC. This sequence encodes CASSKRVDPSYEQYF.